The rows below give T cell receptor beta chains drawn from one sample of a study of CD8+ T cells in alopecia areata. Profiling relied on immunoSEQ multiplex PCR, and the TCRdb table lists in-frame clones only, not all of them. Seen here are 170,000 or so clones, 59% observed once, and the top ten hold roughly 14%. This sample comprised CD4+ T cells sorted from blood, obtained at week 0. Receptors were obtained from a human donor with alopecia areata. CDR3s include the opening cysteine and the closing phenylalanine or tryptophan. Fields, in order: J gene, D gene, V gene, clone size, CDR3 DNA, CDR3 protein. A D gene is named only where the DNA matches it firmly. Clone size is stated in some rows and not others, as once, few, many or a class when expanded.

TRBJ1-5 . TRBV5-1 . TGCGCCAGCAGCTTGGACGGGACTCGGGGTCAGCCCCAGCATTTT CASSLDGTRGQPQHF
TRBJ2-7 TRBD1 TRBV4-1 few TGCGCCAGCAGCCAAGAAAGACAGGGTAAGCAGTACTTC CASSQERQGKQYF
TRBJ2-7 . TRBV6-6 . TGTGCCAGCAGTTACGCCGTAGGCAGGGCGAACTACGAGCAGTACTTC CASSYAVGRANYEQYF
TRBJ1-3 . TRBV5-6 . TGTGCCAGCAGCTTGTTCGGAAACACCATATATTTT CASSLFGNTIYF
TRBJ1-2 . TRBV11-2 . TGTGCCAGCACACCTTCGGGGACTCGGTATGGCTACACCTTC CASTPSGTRYGYTF
TRBJ1-2 TRBD1 TRBV6-5 . TGTGCCAGCAGACCCACGGGACAGGGGTTAAATGGCTACACCTTC CASRPTGQGLNGYTF
TRBJ2-2 . TRBV29-1 . TGCAGCGTGATGAAGGGACGGACCGGGGAGCTGTTTTTT CSVMKGRTGELFF
TRBJ1-2 . TRBV6-6 . TGTGCCAGCAGCCGAGGACTCTTAAACTATGGCTACACCTTC CASSRGLLNYGYTF
TRBJ2-6 . TRBV25-1 . TGTGCCAGCAGTGGTGGGGCCAACGTCCTGACTTTC CASSGGANVLTF
TRBJ2-1 . TRBV7-9 . TGTGCCAGCAGCAAAACGAGGGTTGAGCAGTTCTTC CASSKTRVEQFF
TRBJ1-5 . TRBV23-1 . TGCGCCAGCAGTCAAACCCCTCGGCGAGGCGATAGCAATCAGCCCCAGCATTTT CASSQTPRRGDSNQPQHF
TRBJ2-5 . TRBV7-6 . TGTGCCAGCAGCTTAAGCGTTTCGGAGGGGAGCCAAGAGACCCAGTACTTC CASSLSVSEGSQETQYF
TRBJ1-5 TRBD1 TRBV30 . TGTGCCTGGAGTCTACCATTCGATCAGGGGGCTCGCCAGCCCCAGCATTTT CAWSLPFDQGARQPQHF
TRBJ1-1 . TRBV7-6 . TGTGCCAGCAGCTCCCGGGGGGATGAAGCTTTCTTT CASSSRGDEAFF
TRBJ2-7 . TRBV7-9 . TGTGCCAGCGCCCAGTCCTACGAGCAGTACTTC CASAQSYEQYF
TRBJ1-1 . TRBV15 . TGTGCCACCAGCAGAGCCGGGACAGAAGCTTTCTTT CATSRAGTEAFF
TRBJ1-4 TRBD1 TRBV10-3 few TGTGCCATCAGTCGACAGGGCGGAGGTGAAAAACTGTTTTTT CAISRQGGGEKLFF
TRBJ2-5 . TRBV4-1 once TGTGCCAGCAGCCAAGATCTCCTGGGCCGGGAGACCCAGTACTTC CASSQDLLGRETQYF
TRBJ1-1 . TRBV20-1 . TGCAAGGGGCGGGAAGCTTTCTTT CKGREAFF
TRBJ2-3 . TRBV29-1 . TGCAGCGTTGACAAGAGCACAGATACGCAGTATTTT CSVDKSTDTQYF
TRBJ2-2 . TRBV29-1 . TGCAGCGTTGAAGAACACACCGGGGAGCTGTTTTTT CSVEEHTGELFF
TRBJ2-3 . TRBV9 once TGTGCCAGCAGCGCATGGACGGCTACTAGCACAGATACGCAGTATTTT CASSAWTATSTDTQYF
TRBJ2-7 . TRBV5-5 few TGTGCCAGCAGCTGGGACCCTTTCTCCTACGAGCAGTACTTC CASSWDPFSYEQYF
TRBJ1-2 . TRBV5-1 . TGCGCCAGCAGCTTGGAAACAGGGATGGGCTACACCTTC CASSLETGMGYTF
TRBJ1-1 . TRBV30 . TGTGCCTGGATCCTGGGGACACAGCTTATTAACCTGAACACTGAAGCTTTCTTT CAWILGTQLINLNTEAFF
TRBJ2-7 . TRBV10-2 . TGCGCCAGCAGTGCACCCCCCGGCTCCTACGAGCAGTACTTC CASSAPPGSYEQYF
TRBJ2-1 TRBD1 TRBV15 few TGTGCCACCAGCGGGGCGGACAGGGGGCGGCTGGAGCAGTTCTTC CATSGADRGRLEQFF
TRBJ1-5 . TRBV7-2 few TGTGCCAGCAGCTTAGGCGGGGGGGCGCATCAGCCCCAGCATTTT CASSLGGGAHQPQHF
TRBJ2-5 . TRBV29-1 . TGCAGCGTTGAGAGGGGCTTTAAAGAGACCCAGTACTTC CSVERGFKETQYF
TRBJ2-5 TRBD2 TRBV4-2 . TGTGCCAGCAGCCAAGATGGGGCTAGCGGGGGGGTAGAGACCCAGTACTTC CASSQDGASGGVETQYF
TRBJ1-6 TRBD1 TRBV30 . TGTGCCTGGGGGACAGGGGGCGTATCACCCCTCCACTTT CAWGTGGVSPLHF
TRBJ1-3 . TRBV29-1 . TGCAGCGTTACAGTCTCTGGAAACACCATATATTTT CSVTVSGNTIYF
TRBJ1-6 . TRBV4-1 few TGCGCCAGCAGCCAAGAGAGGGGGTTACCCCTCCACTTT CASSQERGLPLHF
TRBJ1-2 . TRBV29-1 . TGCAGCGTTGGGACAGATAACTATGGCTACACCTTC CSVGTDNYGYTF
TRBJ1-5 . TRBV7-8 . TGTGCCAGCAGCTTAGTGCGGGGCAATCAGCCCCAGCATTTT CASSLVRGNQPQHF
TRBJ2-6 . TRBV7-2 . TGTGCCAGCAGCCCTCAGGGGAAAAGCTCTGGGGCCAACGTCCTGACTTTC CASSPQGKSSGANVLTF
TRBJ1-2 . TRBV19 . TGTGCCAGTAGTCAGGATCCAGGGCGGGCCTATGGCTACACCTTC CASSQDPGRAYGYTF
TRBJ2-5 TRBD2 TRBV5-1 few TGCGCCAGCAGCGGAGTAGCGGGGGAGGTGACCCAGTACTTC CASSGVAGEVTQYF
TRBJ1-5 . TRBV19 . TGTGCCAGTAGTTCCCAGGTAGGGGCAGGAAGCAATCAGCCCCAGCATTTT CASSSQVGAGSNQPQHF
TRBJ2-3 TRBD2 TRBV10-3 few TGTGCCAAGATAACTATCGGGGGGGCAGTGGACACAGATACGCAGTATTTT CAKITIGGAVDTDTQYF
TRBJ1-5 . TRBV30 . TGTGCCTGGAGTGAGGGGGGGTCCAATTTGAATCAGCCCCAGCATTTT CAWSEGGSNLNQPQHF
TRBJ2-1 TRBD1 TRBV9 . TGTGCCAGCAGCCCAAGACAGGGGGCAGGCAATGAGCAGTTCTTC CASSPRQGAGNEQFF
TRBJ1-5 . TRBV10-3 . TGTGCCATCACGGCGGGGAGCAATCAGCCCCAGCATTTT CAITAGSNQPQHF
TRBJ2-1 TRBD2 TRBV6-6 . TGTGCCAGCAGTTCTTATAGCGGGCAAAATGAGCAGTTCTTC CASSSYSGQNEQFF
TRBJ2-3 TRBD2 TRBV5-1 . TGCGCCAGCAGAATGGGGACTAGCGGGACAGATACGCAGTATTTT CASRMGTSGTDTQYF
TRBJ1-2 . TRBV20-1 . TGCAGTGCAGGGAGGGACGGCTACACCTTC CSAGRDGYTF
TRBJ2-7 TRBD2 TRBV29-1 . TGCAGCGTGAAGGGGGACGGGACTAGCGGTACCTCCTACGAGCAGTACTTC CSVKGDGTSGTSYEQYF
TRBJ2-5 TRBD1 TRBV27 . TGTGCCAGCAGTACGACAGGGACGGGAAAGACCCAGTACTTC CASSTTGTGKTQYF
TRBJ2-5 TRBD2 TRBV4-1 . TGCGCCAGCAGCCATAAAGCTAGCGGGGGAGTCCAAGAGACCCAGTACTTC CASSHKASGGVQETQYF
TRBJ2-7 . TRBV5-1 few TGCGCCAGCAGCCCGGACAGCCTCCGATACGAGCAGTACTTC CASSPDSLRYEQYF
TRBJ1-2 . TRBV27 . TGTGCCAGCAGTTTACCCTCCGGAGGTGGCTACACCTTC CASSLPSGGGYTF
TRBJ2-2 TRBD2 TRBV5-1 . TGCGCCAGCACGAGAGGGACTACCGAGACCGGGGAGCTGTTTTTT CASTRGTTETGELFF
TRBJ1-4 . TRBV11-2 . TGTGCCAGCAGCTTATTAGGGATTGGGGAAAAACTGTTTTTT CASSLLGIGEKLFF
TRBJ1-1 . TRBV29-1 few TGCAGCGTTGAAAACAGGGCGAACACTGAAGCTTTCTTT CSVENRANTEAFF
TRBJ2-7 . TRBV6-1 . TGTGCCAGCACTGAAAGGGGCCCCGAGCAGTACTTC CASTERGPEQYF
TRBJ2-7 . TRBV27 . TGTGCCAGCAGTTTACGGCAGTTCCACGAGCAGTACTTC CASSLRQFHEQYF
TRBJ2-3 . TRBV29-1 few TGCAGCGTTGAAGATCGAGCTAGCCAAAGCACAGATACGCAGTATTTT CSVEDRASQSTDTQYF